This paragraph reports one TCR beta chain. The data stem from a study of T cell responses to AZD1222 COVID-19 vaccine. The germline gives CDR1 LGHNA, CDR2 YNFKEQ. The germline V and J ends were trimmed by 0 bases and 7 bases, with 12 bases remaining between them. This CDR3 comprises 14 residues. Assay: immunoSEQ multiplex PCR; the TCRdb copy retains only in-frame clones and omits some. The sample includes about 120,000 clones, less than 90% of them seen just once. The chain couples TRBV4-2 to TRBJ1-2; no clear D. This clonotype originated in an adult in good health. Material: peripheral blood, obtained on day 0 of AZD1222 vaccination. The CDR3 protein is CASSQDDGLGGYTF. As DNA, the CDR3 is TGTGCCAGCAGCCAAGACGACGGGCTGGGTGGCTACACCTTC.